This T cell receptor (beta chain) was documented in a study of type 1 regulatory T cells. At the level of the study: This in vitro CD4 product, T-allo10, is enriched for Tr1 cells and alloantigen-specific.

TCRdb passed the reads through MiXCR, listing each CDR3 protein once. This sample has more than 20,000 distinct CDR3 sequences, with around 70% found just once. Remarks on this clonotype: What it binds is not known.

T-allo10 cells from the graft donor were described as anergic, host-alloantigen-specific, and alloantigen-specific suppressors. The origin of this receptor is a human donor in good health. Sequencing used cultured T cells, either the whole culture or a sorted T cell fraction (not recorded which). Subset here: Tr1-enriched cell product generated in vitro against host alloantigens.

The chain's CDR3 is CASSPRPPGNTIYF. CDR3 nucleotide sequence: TGTGCCAGCAGCCCCCGACCCCCGGGAAACACCATATATTTT. This chain joins TRBV7-9 and TRBJ1-3; D not resolved. Germline V gene data show CDR1 as SEHNR and CDR2 as FQNEAQ (reference sequence). V was cut by 5 bases and J by 4 bases, with 12 bases left in between. There are 14 residues in the CDR3.